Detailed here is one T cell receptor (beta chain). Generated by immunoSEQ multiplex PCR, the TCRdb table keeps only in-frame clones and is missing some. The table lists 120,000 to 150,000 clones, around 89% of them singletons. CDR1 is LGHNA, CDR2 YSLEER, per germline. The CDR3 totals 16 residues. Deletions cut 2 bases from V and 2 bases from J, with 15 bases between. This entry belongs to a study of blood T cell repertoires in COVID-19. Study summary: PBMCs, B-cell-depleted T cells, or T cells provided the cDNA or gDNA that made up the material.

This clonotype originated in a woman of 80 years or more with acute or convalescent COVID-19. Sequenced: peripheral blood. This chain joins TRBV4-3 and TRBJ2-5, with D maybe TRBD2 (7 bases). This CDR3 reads CASSQNPGGTQETQYF. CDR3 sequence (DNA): TGCGCCAGCAGCCAAAACCCCGGGGGGACACAAGAGACCCAGTACTTC.